A selection of T cell receptor beta chains follows, all from one sample in a study of cytomegalovirus exposure and HLA in healthy donors. Assay used: immunoSEQ multiplex PCR; TCRdb lists only in-frame clones, some missing. The profile shows approximately 160,000 clones, approximately 88% of them singletons. The sequenced sample was PBMCs. The receptor set was obtained from a man aged 30 to 45 in good health and CMV-seropositive. CDR3s include the opening cysteine and the closing phenylalanine or tryptophan. A D gene is named only where the DNA matches it firmly. Clone size is given for some rows only: seen once, a few or many times, or a class if the clone is expanded.

j_call cdr3_length v_call clone_size d_call cdr3_nt cdr3_aa
TRBJ1-1 11 TRBV20-1 once - TGCAGTGCTAAAGTTGGGAGGGGAGCTTTCTTT CSAKVGRGAFF
TRBJ1-4 15 TRBV19 - - TGTGCCAGTAGTAGTGGACAGCCCGTTAATGAAAAACTGTTTTTT CASSSGQPVNEKLFF
TRBJ2-2 16 TRBV7-8 - - TGTGCCAGCAGCTTAGTCACAGGGAGAAACACCGGGGAGCTGTTTTTT CASSLVTGRNTGELFF
TRBJ2-7 9 TRBV10-3 - - TGTGCCACCCTTAGCGAGCAGTACTTC CATLSEQYF
TRBJ2-5 14 TRBV5-1 - TRBD2 TGCGCCAGCAGCTCCGGGACTAGCCAAGAGACCCAGTACTTC CASSSGTSQETQYF
TRBJ2-7 12 TRBV5-6 few - TGTGCCAGCAGCTTGCCACAGGGAGAGCAGTACTTC CASSLPQGEQYF
TRBJ2-5 11 TRBV5-1 - - TGCGCCAGCTCCTGGCGGGAGACCCAGTACTTC CASSWRETQYF
TRBJ1-6 14 TRBV27 - - TGTGCCAGCGGGCCGACAACAAGTAATTCACCCCTCCACTTT CASGPTTSNSPLHF
TRBJ2-7 18 TRBV4-2 - TRBD2 TGTGCCAGCAGCCAAGAGCCGCCAGGACTAGCGGAGGCCTACGAGCAGTACTTC CASSQEPPGLAEAYEQYF
TRBJ1-1 14 TRBV11-2 - - TGTGCCAGCAGCTTTACTTCCCTGAACACTGAAGCTTTCTTT CASSFTSLNTEAFF
TRBJ2-7 12 TRBV6-4 - - TGTGCCAGCAGATTGGACTACCACGAGCAGTACTTC CASRLDYHEQYF
TRBJ1-5 15 TRBV28 - - TGTGCCAGCAGTTTATTGGGGCGGTCCAATCAGCCCCAGCATTTT CASSLLGRSNQPQHF
TRBJ2-3 15 TRBV6-1 - TRBD2 TGTGCCAGCAGTGACGTAGCGGGGGGGAGGGATACGCAGTATTTT CASSDVAGGRDTQYF
TRBJ1-2 15 TRBV19 once - TGTGCCAGTAGCTCCTCTGTTGCGTCTGTGCATGGCTACACCTTC CASSSSVASVHGYTF
TRBJ2-3 14 TRBV5-1 - - TGCGCCAGCAGCTTGGGCCACCCGCGAGATACGCAGTATTTT CASSLGHPRDTQYF
TRBJ2-3 13 TRBV11-3 - - TGTGCCAGTGGACAGCTTCTTGACCCTACGCAGTATTTT CASGQLLDPTQYF
TRBJ2-1 13 TRBV7-2 - - TGTGCCAGCAGCTTAGCTAGCGATACTGAGCAGTTCTTC CASSLASDTEQFF
TRBJ2-1 16 TRBV28 - TRBD1 TGTGCCAGCAGTTTTGCACCGGGACAGGGGGCACGCGAGCAGTTCTTC CASSFAPGQGAREQFF
TRBJ1-5 13 TRBV2 once TRBD1 TGTGCCAGCAATACTGACAGGGAGAAGCCCCAGCATTTT CASNTDREKPQHF
TRBJ2-7 15 TRBV7-2 - TRBD1 TGTGCCAGCAGCCCGGACAGGGGGCGAACCTACGAGCAGTACTTC CASSPDRGRTYEQYF
TRBJ2-5 14 TRBV7-7 - - TGTGCTAGCACCCAACAAAGGGGGCAAGAGACCCAGTACTTC CASTQQRGQETQYF
TRBJ1-2 17 TRBV30 - TRBD1 TGTGCCTGGAGTGAGGGGGACAGGGGGCGCCAGCACTATGGCTACACCTTC CAWSEGDRGRQHYGYTF
TRBJ1-5 15 TRBV28 few TRBD1 TGTGCCAGCAATTTGGACAGGCCCCTGTATCAGCCCCAGCATTTT CASNLDRPLYQPQHF
TRBJ2-5 16 TRBV4-3 - TRBD1 TGCGCCAGCAGCCGTGGGATGGCCACAGGGGGGGAGACCCAGTACTTC CASSRGMATGGETQYF